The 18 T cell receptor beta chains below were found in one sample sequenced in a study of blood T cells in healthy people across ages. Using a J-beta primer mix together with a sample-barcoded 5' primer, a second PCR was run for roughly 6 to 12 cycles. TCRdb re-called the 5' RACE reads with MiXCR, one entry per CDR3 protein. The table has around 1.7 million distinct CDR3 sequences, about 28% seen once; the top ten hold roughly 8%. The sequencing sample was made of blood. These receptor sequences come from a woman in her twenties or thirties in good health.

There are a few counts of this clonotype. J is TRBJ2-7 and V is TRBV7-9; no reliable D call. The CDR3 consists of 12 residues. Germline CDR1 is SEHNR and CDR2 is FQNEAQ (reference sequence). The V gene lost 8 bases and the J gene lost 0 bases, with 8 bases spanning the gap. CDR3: CASRLNSYEQYF. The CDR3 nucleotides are TGTGCCAGCCGCCTAAACTCCTACGAGCAGTACTTC.

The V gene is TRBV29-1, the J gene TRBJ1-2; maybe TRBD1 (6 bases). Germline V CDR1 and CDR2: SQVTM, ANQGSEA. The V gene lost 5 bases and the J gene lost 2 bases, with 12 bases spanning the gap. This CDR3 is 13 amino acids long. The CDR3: CSVQRGGNYGYTF. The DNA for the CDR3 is TGCAGCGTTCAGAGGGGGGGGAACTATGGCTACACCTTC.

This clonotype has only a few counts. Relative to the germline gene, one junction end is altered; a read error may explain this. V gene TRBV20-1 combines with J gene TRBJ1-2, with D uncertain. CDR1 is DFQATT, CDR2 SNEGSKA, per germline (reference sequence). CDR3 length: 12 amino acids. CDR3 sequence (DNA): TGCAGTGCGAGAGTGGGGAGGAATGGCTACACCTTC. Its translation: CSARVGRNGYTF.

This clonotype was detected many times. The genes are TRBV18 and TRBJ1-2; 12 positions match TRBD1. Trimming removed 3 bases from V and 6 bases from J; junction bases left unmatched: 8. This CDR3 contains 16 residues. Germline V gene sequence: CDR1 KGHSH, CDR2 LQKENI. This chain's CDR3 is CASSPPGQGALDGYTF. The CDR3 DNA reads TGTGCCAGCTCACCGCCGGGACAGGGGGCCCTCGATGGCTACACCTTC.

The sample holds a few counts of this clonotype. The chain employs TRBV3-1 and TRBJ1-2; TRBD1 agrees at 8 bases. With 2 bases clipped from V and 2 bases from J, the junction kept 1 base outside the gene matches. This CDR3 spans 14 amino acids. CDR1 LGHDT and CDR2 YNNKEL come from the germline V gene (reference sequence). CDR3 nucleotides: TGTGCCAGCAGCCAATGGACAGGGAACTATGGCTACACCTTC. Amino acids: CASSQWTGNYGYTF.

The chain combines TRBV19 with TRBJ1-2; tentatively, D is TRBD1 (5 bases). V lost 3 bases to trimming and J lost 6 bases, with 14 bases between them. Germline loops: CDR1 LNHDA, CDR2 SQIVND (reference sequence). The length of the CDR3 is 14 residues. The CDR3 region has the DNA TGTGCCAGTAGTATCACCCGACAGCTAAATGGCTACACCTTC. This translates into CASSITRQLNGYTF. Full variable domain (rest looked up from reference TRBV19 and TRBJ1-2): DGGITQSPKYLFRKEGQNVTLSCEQNLNHDAMYWYRQDPGQGLRLIYYSQIVNDFQKGDIAEGYSVSREKKESFPLTVTSAQKNPTAFYLCASSITRQLNGYTFGSGTRLTVV.

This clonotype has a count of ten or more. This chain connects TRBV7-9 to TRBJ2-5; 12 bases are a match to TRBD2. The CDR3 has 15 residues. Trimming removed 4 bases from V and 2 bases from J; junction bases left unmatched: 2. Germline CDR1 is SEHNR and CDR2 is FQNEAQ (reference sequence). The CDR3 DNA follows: TGTGCCAGCAGCTACGGACTAGCGGGGCAAGAGACCCAGTACTTC. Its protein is CASSYGLAGQETQYF. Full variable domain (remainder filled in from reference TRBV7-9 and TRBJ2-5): DTGVSQNPRHKITKRGQNVTFRCDPISEHNRLYWYRQTLGQGPEFLTYFQNEAQLEKSRLLSDRFSAERPKGSFSTLEIQRTEQGDSAMYLCASSYGLAGQETQYFGPGTRLLVL.

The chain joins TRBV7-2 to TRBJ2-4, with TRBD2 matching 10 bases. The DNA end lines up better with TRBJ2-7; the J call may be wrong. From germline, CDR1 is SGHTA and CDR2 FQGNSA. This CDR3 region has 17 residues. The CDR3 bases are TGTGCCAGCAGCGCTTCTAGCGGGAGCTCGGCCCCATACGAGCAGTACTTC. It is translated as CASSASSGSSAPYEQYF.

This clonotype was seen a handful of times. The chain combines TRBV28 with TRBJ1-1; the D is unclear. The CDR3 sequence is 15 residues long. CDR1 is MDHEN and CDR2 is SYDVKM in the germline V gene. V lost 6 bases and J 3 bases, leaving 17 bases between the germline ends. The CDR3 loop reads CASRPGDQQYTEAFF. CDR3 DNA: TGTGCCAGCAGACCCGGGGATCAACAATACACTGAAGCTTTCTTT.

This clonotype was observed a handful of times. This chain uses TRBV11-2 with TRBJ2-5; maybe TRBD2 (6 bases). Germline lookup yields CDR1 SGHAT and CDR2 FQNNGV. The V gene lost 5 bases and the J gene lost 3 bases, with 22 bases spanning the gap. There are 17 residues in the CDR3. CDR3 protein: CASSPTGVAHYKETQYF. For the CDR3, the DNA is TGTGCCAGCAGCCCCACGGGGGTAGCGCATTATAAAGAGACCCAGTACTTC.

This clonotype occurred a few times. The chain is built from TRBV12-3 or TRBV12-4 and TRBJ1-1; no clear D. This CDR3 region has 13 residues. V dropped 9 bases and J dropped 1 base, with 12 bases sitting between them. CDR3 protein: CASTGWPNTEAFF. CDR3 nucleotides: TGTGCCAGTACTGGGTGGCCGAACACTGAAGCTTTCTTT.

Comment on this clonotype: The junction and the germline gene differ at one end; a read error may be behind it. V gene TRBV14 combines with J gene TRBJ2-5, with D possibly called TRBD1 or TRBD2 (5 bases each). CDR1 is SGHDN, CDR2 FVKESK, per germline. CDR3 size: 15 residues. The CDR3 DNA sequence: TGTGCCGGCAGCCCAAGCCGGGACCCGCAATCGACCCAGTACTTC. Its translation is CAGSPSRDPQSTQYF.

The CDR3 region has the DNA TGCAGCGTCGCACACGTCACCGGGAGGGGCCCAGATACGCAGTATTTT. Amino acid sequence: CSVAHVTGRGPDTQYF. The rearrangement joins TRBV29-1 to TRBJ2-3, with TRBD2 matching 8 bases. V lost 6 bases to trimming and J lost 4 bases; unmatched junction nucleotides: 15. The germline gives CDR1 SQVTM, CDR2 ANQGSEA. CDR3 length: 16 amino acids.

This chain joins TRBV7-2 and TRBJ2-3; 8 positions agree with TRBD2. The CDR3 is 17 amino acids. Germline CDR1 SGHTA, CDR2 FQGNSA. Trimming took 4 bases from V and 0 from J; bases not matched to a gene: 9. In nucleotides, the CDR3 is TGTGCCAGCAGCTGGGACCCGGCTAGCGGGAGCACAGATACGCAGTATTTT. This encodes CASSWDPASGSTDTQYF.

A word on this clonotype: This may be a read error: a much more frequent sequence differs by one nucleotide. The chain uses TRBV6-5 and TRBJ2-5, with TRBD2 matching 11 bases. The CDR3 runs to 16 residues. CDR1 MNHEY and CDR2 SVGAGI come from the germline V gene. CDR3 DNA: TGTGCCGGCAGCTTATCGACTAGCGGGACCCAAGAGACCCAGTACTTC. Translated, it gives CAGSLSTSGTQETQYF.

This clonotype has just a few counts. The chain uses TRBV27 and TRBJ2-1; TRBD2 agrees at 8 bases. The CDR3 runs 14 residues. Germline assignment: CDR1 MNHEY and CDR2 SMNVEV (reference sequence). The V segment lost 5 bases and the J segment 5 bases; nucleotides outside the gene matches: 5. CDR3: CASSERGPHNEQFF. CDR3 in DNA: TGTGCCAGCAGTGAGCGGGGGCCTCACAATGAGCAGTTCTTC.

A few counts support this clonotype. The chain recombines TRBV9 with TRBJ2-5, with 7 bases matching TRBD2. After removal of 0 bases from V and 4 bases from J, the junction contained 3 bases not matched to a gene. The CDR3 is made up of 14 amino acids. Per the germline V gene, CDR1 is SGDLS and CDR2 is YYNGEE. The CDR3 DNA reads TGTGCCAGCAGCGTAGACTCGGGAGGAGAGACCCAGTACTTC. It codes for CASSVDSGGETQYF.

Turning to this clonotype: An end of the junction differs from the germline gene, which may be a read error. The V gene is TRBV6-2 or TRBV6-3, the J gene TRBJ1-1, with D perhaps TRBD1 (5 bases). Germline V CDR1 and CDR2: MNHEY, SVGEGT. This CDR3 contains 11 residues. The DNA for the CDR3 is TGTGCCAGCACCCGACAGCTTGAAGCTTTTTTT. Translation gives CASTRQLEAFF.